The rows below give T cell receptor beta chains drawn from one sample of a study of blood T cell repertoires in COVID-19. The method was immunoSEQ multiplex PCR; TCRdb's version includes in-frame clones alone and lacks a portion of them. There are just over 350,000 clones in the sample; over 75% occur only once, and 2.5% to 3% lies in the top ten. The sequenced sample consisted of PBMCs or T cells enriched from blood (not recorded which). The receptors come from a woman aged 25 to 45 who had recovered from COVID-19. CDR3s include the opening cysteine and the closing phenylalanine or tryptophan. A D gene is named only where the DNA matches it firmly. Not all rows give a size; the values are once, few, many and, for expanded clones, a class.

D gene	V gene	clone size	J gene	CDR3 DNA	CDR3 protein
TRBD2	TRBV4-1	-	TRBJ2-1	TGCGCCAGCAGCCAAGATGTAGCGGGGGGAAGTAATGAGCAGTTCTTC	CASSQDVAGGSNEQFF
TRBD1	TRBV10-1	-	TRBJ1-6	TGCGCCAGCAGTGAGGGGACAGCCAACTCACCCCTCCACTTT	CASSEGTANSPLHF
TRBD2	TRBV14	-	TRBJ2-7	TGTGCCAGCAGCCTGGGACTAGCGGGAGACGAGCAGTACTTC	CASSLGLAGDEQYF
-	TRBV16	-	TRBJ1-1	TGTGCCAGCAGCCTCCACAGGGCCAACACTGAAGCTTTCTTT	CASSLHRANTEAFF
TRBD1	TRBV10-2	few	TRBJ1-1	TGCGCCAGCAGTGAGTCCTACAGGGGGCAAGATGAAGCTTTCTTT	CASSESYRGQDEAFF
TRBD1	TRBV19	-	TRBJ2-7	TGTGCCAGTAGTACAAGAACAGGGGATAGCTCCTACGAGCAGTACTTC	CASSTRTGDSSYEQYF
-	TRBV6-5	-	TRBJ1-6	TGTGCCAGCACCAAGGCCGGCGGCACCCTCCACTTT	CASTKAGGTLHF
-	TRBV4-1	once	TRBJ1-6	TGCGCCAGCACAGGGGTTGGTCGGAATTCACCCCTCCACTTT	CASTGVGRNSPLHF
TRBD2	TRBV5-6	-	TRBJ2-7	TGTGCCAGCAGCACAGGACCGGGACTAGGAACCGAGCAGTACTTC	CASSTGPGLGTEQYF
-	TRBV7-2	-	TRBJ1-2	TGTGCCAGCAGCTTATACAGGGCTGATGGCTACACCTTC	CASSLYRADGYTF
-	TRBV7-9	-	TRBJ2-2	TGTGCCAGCAGCTTATTGACACACACCGGGGAGCTGTTTTTT	CASSLLTHTGELFF
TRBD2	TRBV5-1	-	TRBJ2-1	TGCGCCAGCAGCACGTTCCTTACGGGAGGCAATGAGCAGTTCTTC	CASSTFLTGGNEQFF
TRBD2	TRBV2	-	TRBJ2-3	TGTGCCAGCAGTGAAATGAGCGGGGGCTCAGATACGCAGTATTTT	CASSEMSGGSDTQYF
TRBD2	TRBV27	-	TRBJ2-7	TGTGCCAGCAGGCTAGCGGTTAGCTCCTACGAGCAGTACTTC	CASRLAVSSYEQYF
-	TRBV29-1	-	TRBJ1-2	TGCAGCGTTGAGAGGGGGTTGAACTATGGCTACACCTTC	CSVERGLNYGYTF
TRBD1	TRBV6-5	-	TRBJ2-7	TGTGCCAGCAGTTACCGGGACAGGGGGTCCTACGAGCAGTACTTC	CASSYRDRGSYEQYF
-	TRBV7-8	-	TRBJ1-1	TGTGCCAGCAGCTTAGGGGCAGTAGGGGTAACTGAAGCTTTCTTT	CASSLGAVGVTEAFF
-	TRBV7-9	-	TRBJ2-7	TGTGCCAGCAGCTCGCCGGGACTGCAGTACTTC	CASSSPGLQYF
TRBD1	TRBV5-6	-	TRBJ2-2	TGTGCCAGCAGAAAACGACAGGGTAACACCGGGGAGCTGTTTTTT	CASRKRQGNTGELFF
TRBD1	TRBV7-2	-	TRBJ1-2	TGTGCCAGCAGCAAAGTACAGGGGGGAGAACCTTATGGCTACACCTTC	CASSKVQGGEPYGYTF
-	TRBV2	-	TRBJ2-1	TGTGCCAGCAGGGGGTCGGGGACACGGTACAATGAGCAGTTCTTC	CASRGSGTRYNEQFF
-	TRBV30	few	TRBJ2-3	TGTGCCAGCAGAACAGTCTCTCACACAGATACGCAGTATTTT	CASRTVSHTDTQYF
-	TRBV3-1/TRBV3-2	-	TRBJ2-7	TGTGCCAGCAGCCCATGGGAGAGCTCCTACGAGCAGTACTTC	CASSPWESSYEQYF
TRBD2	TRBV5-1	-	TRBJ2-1	TGCGCCAGCAGCTCCCGGCTAGCGGAGAGCTCCTACAATGAGCAGTTCTTC	CASSSRLAESSYNEQFF
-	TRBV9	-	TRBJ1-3	TGTGCCAGCAGTCTTGGAAACACCATATATTTT	CASSLGNTIYF
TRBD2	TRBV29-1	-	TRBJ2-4	TGCAGCGCCGGGGGAGGGCCGGTAGACATTCAGTACTTC	CSAGGGPVDIQYF
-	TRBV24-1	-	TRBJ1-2	TGTGCCACCAGTGATTTGCTAGTCAGCCACTATGGCTACACCTTC	CATSDLLVSHYGYTF
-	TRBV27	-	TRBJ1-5	TGTGCCAGCAGTCAGACAGCTTATAATCAGCCCCAGCATTTT	CASSQTAYNQPQHF
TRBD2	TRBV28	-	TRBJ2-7	TGTGCCAGCAGTTTACCTCTTGAACTGCTAGCGGTGAACTACGAGCAGTACTTC	CASSLPLELLAVNYEQYF
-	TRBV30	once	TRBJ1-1	TGTGCCTGGAATCAGGGATTGAACACTGAAGCTTTCTTT	CAWNQGLNTEAFF
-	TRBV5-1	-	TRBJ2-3	TGCGCCAGCAGCGGGCACCTACGAGATACGCAGTATTTT	CASSGHLRDTQYF
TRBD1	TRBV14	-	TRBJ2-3	TGTGCCAGCAGCTTCAGGACAGGGGCTAACACAGATACGCAGTATTTT	CASSFRTGANTDTQYF
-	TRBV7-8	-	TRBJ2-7	TGTGCCAGCAGCCTGGGACTCCATTCCTACGAGCAGTACTTC	CASSLGLHSYEQYF
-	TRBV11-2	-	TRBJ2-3	TGTGCCAGCAGCATACACAGGGCAGATACGCAGTATTTT	CASSIHRADTQYF
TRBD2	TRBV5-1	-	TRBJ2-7	TGCGCCAGCAGCTTGGAGGCTAGCGGGAGGGCCTACGAGCAGTACTTC	CASSLEASGRAYEQYF